This TCR beta chain was observed in a study of T-cell memory formation after mild COVID-19. Germline V gene sequence: CDR1 SGHTA, CDR2 FQGNSA. CDR3 length equals 15 residues. Trimming at V came to 1 base and at J to 1 base, leaving 3 bases not matched to a gene. TCRdb re-called the 5' RACE reads through MiXCR, storing one row per CDR3 protein. The table records 150,000 to 200,000 distinct CDR3 sequences, about a fifth of them present only once. The chain has TRBV7-2 and TRBJ1-1; 7 nucleotides match TRBD1. The source is an adult woman who had mild COVID-19 (a few samples of this study predate the infection). Cell type and time point are not known. The material sequenced was PBMCs or a T cell subset sorted from them (not recorded which). The CDR3 DNA sequence: TGTGCCAGCAGCTTAGGGGGACAGCCGAACACTGAAGCTTTCTTT. As protein: CASSLGGQPNTEAFF.